Listed here are 20 T cell receptor beta chains from one sample, sequenced in a study of blood T cell repertoires in COVID-19. Using immunoSEQ multiplex PCR, the repertoire was profiled, and TCRdb retains in-frame clones only, with some absent. The sample holds 310,000 or so clones; 88% are singletons and the top ten take approximately 10%. The sample taken for sequencing was peripheral blood. The receptors originated from a woman aged 25-40 years with COVID-19, enrolled during active disease.

The chain uses TRBV24-1 and TRBJ2-5; TRBD1 agrees at 12 bases. Looked up from germline, CDR1 is KGHDR and CDR2 is SFDVKD. J lost 5 bases, V lost 2 bases, and 8 bases had no gene match. This CDR3 region has 17 residues. The CDR3 region is CATSDSRRDRGPETQYF. Written as DNA, the CDR3 is TGTGCCACCAGTGATTCTCGCCGGGACAGGGGGCCCGAGACCCAGTACTTC.

The chain is built from TRBV2 and TRBJ1-5, with D unclear. Trimming cost V 6 bases and J 1 base, with 10 bases left between them. The CDR3 is 14 amino acids. Germline V gene data show CDR1 as SNHLY and CDR2 as FYNNEI. The CDR3 sequence: CASRGGLSNQPQHF. Here the CDR3 DNA reads TGTGCCAGCAGGGGCGGGTTGAGCAATCAGCCCCAGCATTTT.

This rearrangement joins TRBV2 to TRBJ1-5, with no clear D. Germline-derived CDR1 and CDR2 are SNHLY and FYNNEI. The CDR3 is 16 amino acids. Trimming pared 9 bases from V and 0 bases from J, leaving 18 bases between. CDR3 sequence: CASRPRGTLSNQPQHF. For the CDR3, the DNA is TGTGCCAGTAGGCCGCGGGGAACTCTTAGCAATCAGCCCCAGCATTTT.

In its sample, this clone was seen once. The V gene is TRBV7-9, the J gene TRBJ1-1; tentatively, D is TRBD1 (6 bases). CDR1 is SEHNR, CDR2 FQNEAQ, per germline (reference sequence). The CDR3 spans 15 residues. V was clipped by 5 bases and J by 4 bases, with 17 bases between them. The CDR3 DNA reads TGTGCCAGCAGCAGAGTACAGGGAGGGGGCACTGAAGCTTTCTTT. As protein: CASSRVQGGGTEAFF. Looking up the rest from reference TRBV7-9 and TRBJ1-1 gives the full variable domain: DTGVSQNPRHKITKRGQNVTFRCDPISEHNRLYWYRQTLGQGPEFLTYFQNEAQLEKSRLLSDRFSAERPKGSFSTLEIQRTEQGDSAMYLCASSRVQGGGTEAFFGQGTRLTVV.

This sequence joins TRBV7-6 and TRBJ2-7; the D gene is possibly TRBD2 (6 bases). Trimming removed 2 bases from V and 2 bases from J, with 13 bases in between. Germline values: CDR1 SGHVS, CDR2 FNYEAQ. This CDR3 has 15 amino acids. The chain's CDR3 is CASSLRGTGPYEQYF. The CDR3, as DNA: TGTGCCAGCAGCTTACGGGGGACCGGACCCTACGAGCAGTACTTC.

V gene TRBV5-6 combines with J gene TRBJ2-1; 9 nucleotides agree with TRBD2. J was trimmed by 3 bases and V by 3 bases; bases with no gene match: 7. CDR1 SGHDT and CDR2 YYEEEE come from the germline V gene. The CDR3 is 16 residues long. CDR3 nucleotides: TGTGCCAGCAGCTCCCTAGCGGGAAACCGCTACAATGAGCAGTTCTTC. Translated, it gives CASSSLAGNRYNEQFF.

V gene TRBV12-3 or TRBV12-4 combines with J gene TRBJ2-5, with a possible D match to TRBD2 (5 bases). The CDR3 runs to 13 residues. Trimming stripped 6 bases from V and 5 bases from J, with 13 bases between. The DNA of the CDR3 is TGTGCCAGCAGACGAAGCGGTCGGGAGACCCAGTACTTC. It is translated as CASRRSGRETQYF.

This chain joins TRBV30 and TRBJ2-7, with 9 positions matching TRBD1. CDR3 length: 14 amino acids. Germline loops: CDR1 GTSNPN, CDR2 SVGIG (reference sequence). V gave up 2 bases and J gave up 7 bases; unmatched junction bases: 9. CDR3 region: CAWSQRRDREEQYF. CDR3 bases: TGTGCCTGGAGTCAGAGGAGGGACAGGGAGGAGCAGTACTTC. Drawing the rest from reference TRBV30 and TRBJ2-7, the complete variable domain is SQTIHQWPATLVQPVGSPLSLECTVEGTSNPNLYWYRQAAGRGLQLLFYSVGIGQISSEVPQNLSASRPQDRQFILSSKKLLLSDSGFYLCAWSQRRDREEQYFGPGTRLTVT.

The CDR3 region has the DNA TGCGCCAGCAGCCCATTGGGACAGCTACTGAACACTGAAGCTTTCTTT. Translation: CASSPLGQLLNTEAFF. This rearrangement joins TRBV5-1 to TRBJ1-1; 7 bases agree with TRBD1. Trimming removed 4 bases from V and 0 bases from J; junction bases left unmatched: 9. CDR3 size: 16 residues. Germline CDR1 is SGHRS and CDR2 is YFSETQ.

The V call is TRBV27, the J call TRBJ2-3; 11 bases match TRBD2. Per germline, CDR1 MNHEY and CDR2 SMNVEV (reference sequence). V lost 5 bases, J lost 4 bases, and 5 bases stayed unmatched. The length of the CDR3 is 15 residues. The CDR3 DNA sequence: TGTGCCAGCAGTCAACTAGCGGGAGACCCAGATACGCAGTATTTT. This sequence encodes CASSQLAGDPDTQYF.

The rearrangement links TRBV14 to TRBJ2-6, with D possibly matching TRBD2 (5 bases). Trimming left V 4 bases short and J 1 base short, with 11 bases between. CDR3 length equals 16 residues. CDR1 and CDR2 from the germline V gene are SGHDN and FVKESK. In DNA form, the CDR3 reads TGTGCCAGCAGCCCGCTTCGAGGGTCTGGGGCCAACGTCCTGACTTTC. Translating it yields CASSPLRGSGANVLTF.

The CDR3 is CATSDPDRGGYGYTF. CDR3 sequence (DNA): TGTGCCACCAGTGATCCCGACAGGGGTGGTTATGGCTACACCTTC. V gene TRBV24-1 combines with J gene TRBJ1-2, with TRBD1 matching 8 bases. The V segment lost 3 bases and the J segment 5 bases; nucleotides outside the gene matches: 7. This CDR3 comprises 15 residues. The germline gives CDR1 KGHDR, CDR2 SFDVKD.

V gene TRBV28 combines with J gene TRBJ2-3, with 7 bases aligning to TRBD2. Germline-derived CDR1 and CDR2 are MDHEN and SYDVKM. J lost 5 bases, V lost 10 bases, and 9 bases had no gene match. The CDR3 runs 13 residues. DNA for the CDR3: TGTGCCAATTCAGCGGGATCCAGAGATACGCAGTATTTT. This codes for CANSAGSRDTQYF.

This chain connects TRBV19 to TRBJ2-3; TRBD1 matches 10 bases. With 9 bases clipped from V and 5 bases from J, the junction kept 5 bases outside the gene matches. This CDR3 is 13 amino acids long. Germline CDR1 LNHDA, CDR2 SQIVND (reference sequence). The CDR3 reads CASTDRGGDTQYF. As DNA, the CDR3 is TGTGCCAGCACGGACAGGGGGGGAGATACGCAGTATTTT.

The genes are TRBV30 and TRBJ2-2, with TRBD2 matching 9 bases. V trimming: 5 bases; J trimming: 4 bases; junction bases outside the gene matches: 14. CDR1 GTSNPN and CDR2 SVGIG come from the germline V gene (reference sequence). This CDR3 contains 17 residues. In nucleotides, the CDR3 is TGTGCCTGGGGCCCCGGCGGAGCGGGAGGTATCACCGGGGAGCTGTTTTTT. This encodes CAWGPGGAGGITGELFF.

This clone showed up just a few times. The V gene is TRBV7-3, the J gene TRBJ2-2; D might be TRBD2 (6 bases). The germline V gene has CDR1 SGHTA and CDR2 FQGTGA. V gave up 5 bases and J gave up 6 bases, with 19 bases separating them. The CDR3 totals 16 residues. CDR3 sequence: CASSPEGLWGSGELFF. The CDR3 nucleotides read TGTGCCAGCAGCCCGGAGGGCCTATGGGGATCCGGGGAGCTGTTTTTT. Full variable domain (missing parts from reference TRBV7-3 and TRBJ2-2): GAGVSQTPSNKVTEKGKYVELRCDPISGHTALYWYRQSLGQGPEFLIYFQGTGAADDSGLPNDRFFAVRPEGSVSTLKIQRTERGDSAVYLCASSPEGLWGSGELFFGEGSRLTVL.

This chain joins TRBV19 and TRBJ2-3, with a weak D call TRBD2 (6 bases). The CDR3 is made up of 15 amino acids. V gave up 3 bases and J gave up 2 bases, with 12 bases separating them. Germline V gene sequence: CDR1 LNHDA, CDR2 SQIVND (reference sequence). The DNA for the CDR3 is TGTGCCAGTAGTATCATGGGCGGGAACACAGATACGCAGTATTTT. Amino acid sequence: CASSIMGGNTDTQYF.

The V and J genes are TRBV10-2 and TRBJ2-5, with a tentative D call TRBD2 (6 bases). This CDR3 is built from 14 residues. Trimming took 0 bases from V and 4 from J, leaving 9 bases between them. Germline V CDR1 and CDR2: WSHSY, SAAADI. As DNA, the CDR3 is TGCGCCAGCAGTGAGTCGCGGGGACCAGAGACCCAGTACTTC. Its protein product is CASSESRGPETQYF.

The gene calls are TRBV6-5 and TRBJ2-7; 7 bases are a match to TRBD2. The CDR3 has 14 residues. Germline CDR1 reads MNHEY; CDR2 reads SVGAGI. The junction had 11 bases not matched to a gene; V was cut back by 8 bases and J by 4 bases. The CDR3 loop is CASVAGLPKYEQYF. Here the CDR3 DNA reads TGTGCCAGCGTCGCGGGACTACCTAAATACGAGCAGTACTTC.

The rearrangement joins TRBV9 to TRBJ1-1; 11 bases are shared with TRBD1. Germline V gives CDR1 SGDLS, CDR2 YYNGEE. The ends lost 3 bases at V and 2 bases at J; junction bases unmatched: 6. This CDR3 is built from 16 residues. The CDR3 DNA sequence: TGTGCCAGCAGCGCCGGGACAGGGGGATACAACACTGAAGCTTTCTTT. Protein product: CASSAGTGGYNTEAFF.